The source of this T cell receptor (beta chain) is a study of blood T cell repertoires in COVID-19. Per the authors' pipeline: Cell counts per sample came from amplifying reference gene primers. Generated by immunoSEQ multiplex PCR, the TCRdb table keeps only in-frame clones and is missing some. V and J calls and clone size are as listed in that table; D and trimming were resolved from the DNA. The sample gives roughly 260,000 clones, 91% of which show up once; roughly 1.2% is in the top ten. Germline lookup yields CDR1 SEHNR and CDR2 FQNEAQ (reference sequence). The CDR3 totals 15 residues. V was shortened by 5 bases and J by 3 bases, with 14 bases between the two germline ends. Participants, roughly 18 to 100 years old, spanned more than 20 US areas.

This rearrangement joins TRBV7-9 to TRBJ1-3; tentatively, D is TRBD1 (5 bases). The sequenced sample consisted of PBMCs or T cells enriched from blood (not recorded which). The source is a human donor in a cohort exposed to, infected with or recovered from COVID-19 (not recorded which). The donor label of this sample is uncertain. The CDR3 coding sequence is TGTGCCAGCAGCCCCGGGGGGGGGAGTGGAAACACCATATATTTT. It translates to CASSPGGGSGNTIYF.